This is a list of T cell receptor beta chains from one sample in a study of breast tumors, draining lymph nodes, adjacent tissues. TCRdb reprocessed the multiplex PCR reads with MiXCR, giving one entry per CDR3 protein. The sample carries over 100,000 distinct CDR3 sequences, about a fifth recorded once. The material sequenced was axillary lymph node tissue. The receptors here all came from a female donor with breast cancer. Some clones in this sample may be carry-over from other donors' samples. CDR3s include the opening cysteine and the closing phenylalanine or tryptophan. Fields, in order: J gene, V gene, clone size, CDR3 length, D gene, CDR3 DNA, CDR3 protein. A D gene is named only where the DNA matches it firmly. A clone size is listed for some rows: how often the clone was seen (once, few, many), or a class if it is expanded.

J gene: TRBJ2-2; V gene: TRBV18; clone size: -; CDR3 length: 15; D gene: -; CDR3 DNA: TGTGCCAGCTCACTGGACAGTTTAAACACCGGGGAGCTGTTTTTT; CDR3 protein: CASSLDSLNTGELFF
J gene: TRBJ2-6; V gene: TRBV5-1; clone size: many; CDR3 length: 17; D gene: -; CDR3 DNA: TGCGCCAGCAGCCCGACACAGGGTTACTCTGGGGCCAACGTCCTGACTTTC; CDR3 protein: CASSPTQGYSGANVLTF
J gene: TRBJ2-4; V gene: TRBV7-2; clone size: many; CDR3 length: 18; D gene: -; CDR3 DNA: TGTGCCAGCAGCTTAGAGTGGGGGATAGAAAGAACCAAAAACATTCAGTACTTC; CDR3 protein: CASSLEWGIERTKNIQYF
J gene: TRBJ2-3; V gene: TRBV6-2/TRBV6-3; clone size: many; CDR3 length: 16; D gene: TRBD2; CDR3 DNA: TGTGCCAGCAGTTCCCCCGAGGGCGGGAGGCCAGATACGCAGTATTTT; CDR3 protein: CASSSPEGGRPDTQYF
J gene: TRBJ2-5; V gene: TRBV5-4; clone size: many; CDR3 length: 14; D gene: TRBD2; CDR3 DNA: TGTGCCAGCAGAAAAGGACTAGCGGGAGAGACCCAGTACTTC; CDR3 protein: CASRKGLAGETQYF
J gene: TRBJ2-7; V gene: TRBV11-2; clone size: many; CDR3 length: 14; D gene: TRBD2; CDR3 DNA: TGTGCCAGCAGCTCGCGGACTAGCGGGACCGAGCAGTACTTC; CDR3 protein: CASSSRTSGTEQYF
J gene: TRBJ2-7; V gene: TRBV4-2; clone size: many; CDR3 length: 14; D gene: TRBD2; CDR3 DNA: TGTGCCAGCAGCTTTAGCGGGAGGGCCCACGAGCAGTACTTC; CDR3 protein: CASSFSGRAHEQYF
J gene: TRBJ1-2; V gene: TRBV3-1; clone size: -; CDR3 length: 14; D gene: -; CDR3 DNA: TGTGCCAGCAGCCAAGTTACGACAGTAGGTGGCTACACCTTC; CDR3 protein: CASSQVTTVGGYTF
J gene: TRBJ2-7; V gene: TRBV5-6; clone size: many; CDR3 length: 15; D gene: TRBD1; CDR3 DNA: TGTGCCAGCAGCTTGGCGGGACAGACCTCCTACGAGCAGTACTTC; CDR3 protein: CASSLAGQTSYEQYF
J gene: TRBJ2-1; V gene: TRBV29-1; clone size: many; CDR3 length: 15; D gene: -; CDR3 DNA: TGCAGCGTTGAAAGCGCAGGGGCCCCGAGCAATGAGCAGTTCTTC; CDR3 protein: CSVESAGAPSNEQFF
J gene: TRBJ1-4; V gene: TRBV5-6; clone size: many; CDR3 length: 16; D gene: TRBD1; CDR3 DNA: TGTGCCAGCAGCTTGTGGCGGGGGACAGGGGATGAAAAACTGTTTTTT; CDR3 protein: CASSLWRGTGDEKLFF
J gene: TRBJ1-5; V gene: TRBV6-6; clone size: few; CDR3 length: 14; D gene: TRBD1; CDR3 DNA: TGTGCCAGCAAGGACAGGGGGAGCAATCAGCCCCAGCATTTT; CDR3 protein: CASKDRGSNQPQHF
J gene: TRBJ2-1; V gene: TRBV6-4; clone size: many; CDR3 length: 20; D gene: TRBD2; CDR3 DNA: TGTGCCAGCAGTGACGCGCCGCCGGGACTAGCGGGAGGGATGTACAATGAGCAGTTCTTC; CDR3 protein: CASSDAPPGLAGGMYNEQFF
J gene: TRBJ2-1; V gene: TRBV20-1; clone size: many; CDR3 length: 18; D gene: TRBD2; CDR3 DNA: TGCAGTGCTAGAGGAAACTGGGAAGCGGGAGGGCCTGGCAATGAGCAGTTCTTC; CDR3 protein: CSARGNWEAGGPGNEQFF
J gene: TRBJ2-7; V gene: TRBV30; clone size: many; CDR3 length: 13; D gene: -; CDR3 DNA: TGTGCCTGGAGTAAGGTCAGCCGATACGAGCAGTACTTC; CDR3 protein: CAWSKVSRYEQYF
J gene: TRBJ1-4; V gene: TRBV28; clone size: few; CDR3 length: 17; D gene: -; CDR3 DNA: TGTGCCAGCAGTTTGGGGGGGTTACCAGCAACTAATGAAAAACTGTTTTTT; CDR3 protein: CASSLGGLPATNEKLFF
J gene: TRBJ2-3; V gene: TRBV11-2; clone size: many; CDR3 length: 18; D gene: TRBD1; CDR3 DNA: TGTGCCAGCAGCTTGGCGACAGGGAGTAACGTCGGCACAGATACGCAGTATTTT; CDR3 protein: CASSLATGSNVGTDTQYF
J gene: TRBJ2-5; V gene: TRBV28; clone size: -; CDR3 length: 14; D gene: TRBD2; CDR3 DNA: TGTGCCAGCAGTTTGGGAGGGGCAGGAGAGACCCAGTACTTC; CDR3 protein: CASSLGGAGETQYF
J gene: TRBJ2-7; V gene: TRBV20-1; clone size: many; CDR3 length: 14; D gene: -; CDR3 DNA: TGCAGTGCCCTACCCGCCCAGGGGAAGCACGGGCAGTACTTC; CDR3 protein: CSALPAQGKHGQYF
J gene: TRBJ2-7; V gene: TRBV20-1; clone size: many; CDR3 length: 12; D gene: -; CDR3 DNA: TGCAGTGCTAGACCTAGCCCGTACGAGCAGTACTTC; CDR3 protein: CSARPSPYEQYF
J gene: TRBJ2-7; V gene: TRBV6-5; clone size: -; CDR3 length: 15; D gene: TRBD2; CDR3 DNA: TGTGCCAGCAGTTACCGACTAGCGGTTTCCTACGAGCAGTACTTC; CDR3 protein: CASSYRLAVSYEQYF
J gene: TRBJ1-5; V gene: TRBV6-1; clone size: many; CDR3 length: 13; D gene: -; CDR3 DNA: TGTGCCAGCAGTGAAGGAAGCAATCAGCCCCAGCATTTT; CDR3 protein: CASSEGSNQPQHF
J gene: TRBJ2-2; V gene: TRBV6-5; clone size: many; CDR3 length: 15; D gene: TRBD2; CDR3 DNA: TGTGCCAGCAGTTACGGGCGGGAGGATACCGGGGAGCTGTTTTTT; CDR3 protein: CASSYGREDTGELFF
J gene: TRBJ2-1; V gene: TRBV4-2; clone size: many; CDR3 length: 14; D gene: -; CDR3 DNA: TGTGCCAGCAGCCAAGATGTCGGGAACAATGAGCAGTTCTTC; CDR3 protein: CASSQDVGNNEQFF
J gene: TRBJ2-7; V gene: TRBV6-1; clone size: many; CDR3 length: 16; D gene: -; CDR3 DNA: TGTGCCAGCAGGCCGATACAGTTCCCGAAAACTTACGAGCAGTACTTC; CDR3 protein: CASRPIQFPKTYEQYF
J gene: TRBJ2-7; V gene: TRBV6-6; clone size: -; CDR3 length: 14; D gene: -; CDR3 DNA: TGTGCCAGCAGGCCTCCCGAGACGGAGTACGAGCAGTACTTC; CDR3 protein: CASRPPETEYEQYF
J gene: TRBJ1-5; V gene: TRBV19; clone size: -; CDR3 length: 15; D gene: TRBD1; CDR3 DNA: TGTGCCAGTAGTAGCTCCGGGACAGTCTATCAGCCCCAGCCTTTT; CDR3 protein: CASSSSGTVYQPQPF
J gene: TRBJ2-2; V gene: TRBV5-1; clone size: many; CDR3 length: 16; D gene: -; CDR3 DNA: TGCGCCAGCAGCTTGGAGGTTGGGGTCCCAGGCGGGGAGCTGTTTTTT; CDR3 protein: CASSLEVGVPGGELFF
J gene: TRBJ2-7; V gene: TRBV20-1; clone size: few; CDR3 length: 18; D gene: TRBD1; CDR3 DNA: TGCAGTGCTAACGACAGGGGGCAGGGGGCGGGAGTGGCTTACGAGCAGTACTTC; CDR3 protein: CSANDRGQGAGVAYEQYF
J gene: TRBJ2-2; V gene: TRBV5-1; clone size: many; CDR3 length: 14; D gene: -; CDR3 DNA: TGCGCCAGCAGCTTGGGACATAGCACCGGGGAGCTGTTTTTT; CDR3 protein: CASSLGHSTGELFF
J gene: TRBJ2-7; V gene: TRBV7-8; clone size: many; CDR3 length: 15; D gene: -; CDR3 DNA: TGTGCCAGCAGCTTAGTTCCGGACAGCTCCTACGAGCAGTACTTC; CDR3 protein: CASSLVPDSSYEQYF
J gene: TRBJ1-6; V gene: TRBV20-1; clone size: many; CDR3 length: 13; D gene: -; CDR3 DNA: TGCAGTGCTACCGAACGAGGGAATTCACCCCTCCACTTT; CDR3 protein: CSATERGNSPLHF
J gene: TRBJ2-2; V gene: TRBV4-3; clone size: many; CDR3 length: 19; D gene: TRBD2; CDR3 DNA: TGCGCCAGCAGCCAAGAAATTCCTCATGGCGGGAGCATTGACGGGGAGCTGTTTTTT; CDR3 protein: CASSQEIPHGGSIDGELFF